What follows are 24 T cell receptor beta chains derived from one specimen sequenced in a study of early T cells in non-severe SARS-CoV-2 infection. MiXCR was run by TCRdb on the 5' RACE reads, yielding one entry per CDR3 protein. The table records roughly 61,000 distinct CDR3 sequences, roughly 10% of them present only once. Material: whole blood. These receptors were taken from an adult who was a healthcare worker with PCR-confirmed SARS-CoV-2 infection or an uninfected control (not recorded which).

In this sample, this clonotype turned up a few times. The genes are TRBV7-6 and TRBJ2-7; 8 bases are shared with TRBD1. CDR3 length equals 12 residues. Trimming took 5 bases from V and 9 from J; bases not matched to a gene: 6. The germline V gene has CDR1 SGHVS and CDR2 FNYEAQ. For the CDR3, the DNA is TGTGCCAGCAGCCGTCGACAGGGGTGGCAGTACTTC. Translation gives CASSRRQGWQYF.

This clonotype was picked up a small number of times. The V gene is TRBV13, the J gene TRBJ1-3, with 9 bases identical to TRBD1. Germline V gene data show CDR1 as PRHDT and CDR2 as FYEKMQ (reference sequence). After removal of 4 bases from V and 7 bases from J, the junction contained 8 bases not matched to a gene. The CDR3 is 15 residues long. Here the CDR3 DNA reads TGTGCCAGCAGCTCCGGGACAGGGAGACGGAACACCATATATTTT. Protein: CASSSGTGRRNTIYF.

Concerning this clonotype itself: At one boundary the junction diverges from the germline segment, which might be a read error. The CDR3 loop is CANSLEGNTEAFF. The CDR3 DNA reads as TGTGCCAACAGCTTAGAGGGTAACACTGAAGCTTTCTTT. This chain uses TRBV7-9 with TRBJ1-1; D is unresolved. Germline CDR1 reads SEHNR; CDR2 reads FQNEAQ (reference sequence). This CDR3 contains 13 residues.

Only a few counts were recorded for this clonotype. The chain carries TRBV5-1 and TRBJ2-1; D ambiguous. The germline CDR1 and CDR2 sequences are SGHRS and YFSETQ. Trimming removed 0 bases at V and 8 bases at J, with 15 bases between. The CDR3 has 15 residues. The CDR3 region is CASSLGVVREDEQFF. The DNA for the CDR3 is TGCGCCAGCAGCTTGGGGGTAGTACGTGAGGATGAGCAGTTCTTC.

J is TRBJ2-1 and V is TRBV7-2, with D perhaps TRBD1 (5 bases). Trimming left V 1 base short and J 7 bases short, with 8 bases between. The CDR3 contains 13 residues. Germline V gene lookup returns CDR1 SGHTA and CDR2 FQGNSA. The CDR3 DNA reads TGTGCCAGCAGCTTAGGCAGGGAAAATGAGCAGTTCTTC. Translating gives CASSLGRENEQFF. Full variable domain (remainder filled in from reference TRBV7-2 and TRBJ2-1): GAGVSQSPSNKVTEKGKDVELRCDPISGHTALYWYRQSLGQGLEFLIYFQGNSAPDKSGLPSDRFSAERTGGSVSTLTIQRTQQEDSAVYLCASSLGRENEQFFGPGTRLTVL.

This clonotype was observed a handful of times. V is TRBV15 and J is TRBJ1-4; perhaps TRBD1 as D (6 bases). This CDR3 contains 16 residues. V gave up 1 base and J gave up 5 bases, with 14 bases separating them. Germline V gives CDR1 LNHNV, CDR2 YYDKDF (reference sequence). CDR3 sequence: CATSRAGTQKNEKLFF. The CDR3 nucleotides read TGTGCCACCAGCAGAGCCGGGACACAGAAGAATGAAAAACTGTTTTTT.

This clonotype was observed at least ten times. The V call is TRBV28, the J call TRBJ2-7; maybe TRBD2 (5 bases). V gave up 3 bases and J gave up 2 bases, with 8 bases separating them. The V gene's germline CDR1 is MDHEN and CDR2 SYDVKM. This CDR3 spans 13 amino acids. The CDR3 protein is CASSLRATYEQYF. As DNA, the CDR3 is TGTGCCAGCAGTTTGCGGGCAACCTACGAGCAGTACTTC.

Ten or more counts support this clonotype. CDR3 protein: CASSLVQGVYNEQFF. CDR3 DNA: TGTGCCAGCAGCTTGGTACAGGGGGTCTACAATGAGCAGTTCTTC. The chain is built from TRBV5-5 and TRBJ2-1, with TRBD1 identical over 8 bases. After removal of 0 bases from V and 3 bases from J, the junction contained 2 bases not matched to a gene. The CDR3 is made up of 15 amino acids. The V gene's germline CDR1 is SGHKS and CDR2 YYEKEE (reference sequence).

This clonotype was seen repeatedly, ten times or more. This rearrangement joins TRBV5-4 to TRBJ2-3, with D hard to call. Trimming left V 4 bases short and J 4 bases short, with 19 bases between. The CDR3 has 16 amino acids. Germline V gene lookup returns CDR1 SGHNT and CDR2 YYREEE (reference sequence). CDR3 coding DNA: TGTGCCAGCAGCATAACACTGACACAGATTCCAGATACGCAGTATTTT. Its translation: CASSITLTQIPDTQYF.

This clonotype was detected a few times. For the CDR3, the DNA is TGCAGTGCTAGAAGATTGGGGGCGGTGAACACCGGGGAGCTGTTTTTT. It encodes CSARRLGAVNTGELFF. J is TRBJ2-2 and V is TRBV20-1; D possibly corresponds to TRBD1 (6 bases). The CDR3 has 16 amino acids. The germline CDR1 and CDR2 sequences are DFQATT and SNEGSKA (reference sequence). Trimming left V 2 bases short and J 1 base short, with 14 bases between.

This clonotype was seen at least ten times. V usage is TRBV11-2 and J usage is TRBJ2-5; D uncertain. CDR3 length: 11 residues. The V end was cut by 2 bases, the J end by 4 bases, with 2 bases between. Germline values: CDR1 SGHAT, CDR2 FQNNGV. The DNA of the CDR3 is TGTGCCAGCAGCTTAAGAGAGACCCAGTACTTC. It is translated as CASSLRETQYF. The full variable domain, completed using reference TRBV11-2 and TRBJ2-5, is EAGVAQSPRYKIIEKRQSVAFWCNPISGHATLYWYQQILGQGPKLLIQFQNNGVVDDSQLPKDRFSAERLKGVDSTLKIQPAKLEDSAVYLCASSLRETQYFGPGTRLLVL.

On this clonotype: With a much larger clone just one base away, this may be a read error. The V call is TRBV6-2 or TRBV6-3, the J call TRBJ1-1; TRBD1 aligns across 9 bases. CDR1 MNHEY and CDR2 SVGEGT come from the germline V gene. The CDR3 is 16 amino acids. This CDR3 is CASSYRMTGGYTEAYF. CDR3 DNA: TGTGCCAGCAGTTACCGCATGACAGGGGGTTACACTGAAGCTTACTTT.

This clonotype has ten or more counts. In DNA form, the CDR3 reads TGCAGCGTTGATACGGCAGGCGAGGGTACGCAGTATTTT. Translated, it gives CSVDTAGEGTQYF. V is TRBV29-1 and J is TRBJ2-3; weak D call: TRBD2 (5 bases). CDR3 length: 13 amino acids. Trimming shortened V by 3 bases and J by 8 bases, and 15 bases separated the two germline ends. Germline CDR1 SQVTM, CDR2 ANQGSEA.

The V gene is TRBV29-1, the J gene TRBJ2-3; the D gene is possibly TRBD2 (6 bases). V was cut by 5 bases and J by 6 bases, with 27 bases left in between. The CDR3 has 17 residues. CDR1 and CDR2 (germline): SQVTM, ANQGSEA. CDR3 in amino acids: CSVILSRRARSGDTQYF. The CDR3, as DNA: TGCAGCGTTATATTATCCCGACGGGCCCGCAGCGGGGATACGCAGTATTTT.

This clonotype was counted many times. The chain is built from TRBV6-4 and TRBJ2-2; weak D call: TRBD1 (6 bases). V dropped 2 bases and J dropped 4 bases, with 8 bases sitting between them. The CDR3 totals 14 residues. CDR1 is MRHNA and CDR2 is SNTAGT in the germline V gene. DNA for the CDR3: TGTGCCAGCAGTGACGGACAGTTCACCGGGGAGCTGTTTTTT. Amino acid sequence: CASSDGQFTGELFF.

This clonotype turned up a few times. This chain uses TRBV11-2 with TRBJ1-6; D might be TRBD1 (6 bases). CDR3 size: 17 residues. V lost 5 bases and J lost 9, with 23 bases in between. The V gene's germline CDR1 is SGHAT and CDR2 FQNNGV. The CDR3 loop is CASSEAERGWGSSPLHF. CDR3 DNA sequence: TGTGCCAGCAGCGAAGCTGAAAGGGGGTGGGGTAGTTCACCCCTCCACTTT.

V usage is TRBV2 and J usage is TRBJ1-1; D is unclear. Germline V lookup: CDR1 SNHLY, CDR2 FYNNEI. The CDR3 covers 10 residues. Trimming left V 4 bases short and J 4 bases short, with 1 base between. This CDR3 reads CASSGTEAFF. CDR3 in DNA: TGTGCCAGCAGTGGCACTGAAGCTTTCTTT.

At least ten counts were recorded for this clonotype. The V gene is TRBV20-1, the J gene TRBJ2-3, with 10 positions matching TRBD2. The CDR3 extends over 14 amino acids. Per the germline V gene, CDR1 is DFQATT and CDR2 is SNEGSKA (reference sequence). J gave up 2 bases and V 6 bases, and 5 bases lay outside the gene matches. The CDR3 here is CSAALAGNTDTQYF. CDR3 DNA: TGCAGTGCCGCACTAGCGGGAAACACAGATACGCAGTATTTT.

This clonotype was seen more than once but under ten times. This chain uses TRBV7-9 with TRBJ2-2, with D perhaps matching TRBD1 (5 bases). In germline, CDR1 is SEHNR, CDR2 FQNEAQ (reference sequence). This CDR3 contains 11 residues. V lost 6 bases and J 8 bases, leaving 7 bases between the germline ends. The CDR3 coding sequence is TGTGCCAGCAGGGACAATGGGGAGCTGTTTTTT. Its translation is CASRDNGELFF.

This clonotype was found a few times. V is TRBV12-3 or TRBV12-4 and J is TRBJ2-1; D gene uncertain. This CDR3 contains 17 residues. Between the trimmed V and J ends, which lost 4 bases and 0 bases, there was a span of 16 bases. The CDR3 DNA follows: TGTGCCAGCAGTTCCTACGACTGGACCAGCTCCTACAATGAGCAGTTCTTC. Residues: CASSSYDWTSSYNEQFF.

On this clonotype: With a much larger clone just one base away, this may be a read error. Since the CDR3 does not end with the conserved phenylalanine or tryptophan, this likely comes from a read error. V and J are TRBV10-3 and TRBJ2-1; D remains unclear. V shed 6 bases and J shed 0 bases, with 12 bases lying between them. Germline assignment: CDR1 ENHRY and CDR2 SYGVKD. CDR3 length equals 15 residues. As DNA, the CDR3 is TGTGCCATCAGCGACGAGTTAAGCTCCTACAATGAGCAGTTCTCC. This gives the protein CAISDELSSYNEQFS.

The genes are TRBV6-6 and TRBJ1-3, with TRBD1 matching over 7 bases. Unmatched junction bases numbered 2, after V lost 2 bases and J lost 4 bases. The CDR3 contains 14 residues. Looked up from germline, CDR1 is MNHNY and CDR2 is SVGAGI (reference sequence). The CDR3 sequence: CASSYIQGGNTIYF. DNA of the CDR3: TGTGCCAGCAGTTACATACAGGGGGGAAACACCATATATTTT.

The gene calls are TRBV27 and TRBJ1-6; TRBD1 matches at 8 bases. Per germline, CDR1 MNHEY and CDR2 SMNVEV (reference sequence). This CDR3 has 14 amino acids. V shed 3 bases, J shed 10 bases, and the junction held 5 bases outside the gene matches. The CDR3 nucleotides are TGTGCCAGCAGTTTTGAGACAGGGGTATCACCCCTCCACTTT. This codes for CASSFETGVSPLHF.

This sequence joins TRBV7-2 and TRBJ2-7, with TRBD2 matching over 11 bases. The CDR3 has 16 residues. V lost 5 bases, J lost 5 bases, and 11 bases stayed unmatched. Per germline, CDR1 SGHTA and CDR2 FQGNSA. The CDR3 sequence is CASSLRLAGGRDEQYF. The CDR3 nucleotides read TGTGCCAGCAGCCTACGATTAGCGGGAGGGCGAGACGAGCAGTACTTC.